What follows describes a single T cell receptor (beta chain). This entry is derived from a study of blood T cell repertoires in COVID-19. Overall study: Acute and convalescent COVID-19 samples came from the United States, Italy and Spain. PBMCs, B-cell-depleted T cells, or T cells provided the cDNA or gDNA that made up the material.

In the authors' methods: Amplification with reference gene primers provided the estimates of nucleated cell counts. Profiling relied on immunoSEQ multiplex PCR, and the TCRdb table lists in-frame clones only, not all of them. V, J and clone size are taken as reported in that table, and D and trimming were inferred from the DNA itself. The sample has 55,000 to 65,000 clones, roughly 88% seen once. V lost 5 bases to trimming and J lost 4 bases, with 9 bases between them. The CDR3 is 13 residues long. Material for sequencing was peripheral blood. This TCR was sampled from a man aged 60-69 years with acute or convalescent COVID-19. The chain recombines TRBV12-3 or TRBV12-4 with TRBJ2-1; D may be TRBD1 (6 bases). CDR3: CASSTQGYNEQFF. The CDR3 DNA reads TGTGCCAGCAGTACCCAGGGGTACAATGAGCAGTTCTTC.